This is a list of T cell receptor beta chains from one sample in a study of cytomegalovirus exposure and HLA in healthy donors. The table came from immunoSEQ multiplex PCR; TCRdb's copy has only in-frame clones and leaves some out. The sample has under 300,000 clones, nearly 90% seen once. Sequenced input: PBMCs. These receptors all stem from a woman under 30 in good health and CMV-seronegative. Each CDR3 is given with its conserved first and last residue. Each record gives: V gene, CDR3 length, J gene, CDR3 protein.

v_call: TRBV19; cdr3_length: 18; j_call: TRBJ1-2; cdr3_aa: CASSQWTGGAKLYYGYTF
v_call: TRBV15; cdr3_length: 16; j_call: TRBJ2-3; cdr3_aa: CATSRKTGVGPDTQYF
v_call: TRBV30; cdr3_length: 17; j_call: TRBJ2-5; cdr3_aa: CAWSVFTLAGYQETQYF
v_call: TRBV18; cdr3_length: 12; j_call: TRBJ1-2; cdr3_aa: CASSPPEASYTF
v_call: TRBV5-1; cdr3_length: 14; j_call: TRBJ1-5; cdr3_aa: CASSLWAGNQPQHF
v_call: TRBV7-8; cdr3_length: 16; j_call: TRBJ2-1; cdr3_aa: CASSIQVGAIYNEQFF
v_call: TRBV5-8; cdr3_length: 12; j_call: TRBJ2-7; cdr3_aa: CASSQVFYEQYF
v_call: TRBV5-1; cdr3_length: 14; j_call: TRBJ2-5; cdr3_aa: CASSEARPQETQYF
v_call: TRBV9; cdr3_length: 14; j_call: TRBJ2-1; cdr3_aa: CASSVASGGFEQFF
v_call: TRBV6-5; cdr3_length: 14; j_call: TRBJ2-2; cdr3_aa: CASLPGAHTGELFF
v_call: TRBV27; cdr3_length: 15; j_call: TRBJ2-2; cdr3_aa: CASSDQGQNTGELFF
v_call: TRBV10-1; cdr3_length: 16; j_call: TRBJ2-1; cdr3_aa: CASRPPNRVPDNEQFF
v_call: TRBV27; cdr3_length: 14; j_call: TRBJ1-1; cdr3_aa: CASSLTGDSTEAFF
v_call: TRBV7-9; cdr3_length: 13; j_call: TRBJ2-7; cdr3_aa: CASSSDGPYEQYF
v_call: TRBV5-1; cdr3_length: 16; j_call: TRBJ2-6; cdr3_aa: CASSLGHPSGANVLTF
v_call: TRBV6-5; cdr3_length: 13; j_call: TRBJ1-2; cdr3_aa: CASSLGTGQGYTF
v_call: TRBV27; cdr3_length: 15; j_call: TRBJ2-2; cdr3_aa: CASRPPNRDTGELFF
v_call: TRBV19; cdr3_length: 13; j_call: TRBJ1-5; cdr3_aa: CASSLQVNQPQHF
v_call: TRBV5-1; cdr3_length: 15; j_call: TRBJ1-4; cdr3_aa: CASSPTGRVDEKLFF
v_call: TRBV27; cdr3_length: 14; j_call: TRBJ1-5; cdr3_aa: CASADRGPGQPQHF
v_call: TRBV4-1; cdr3_length: 16; j_call: TRBJ2-1; cdr3_aa: CASSQVPAGGNNEQFF
v_call: TRBV28; cdr3_length: 12; j_call: TRBJ2-4; cdr3_aa: CATSLRENIQYF
v_call: TRBV28; cdr3_length: 14; j_call: TRBJ2-1; cdr3_aa: CASKRQGTYNEQFF
v_call: TRBV6-5; cdr3_length: 15; j_call: TRBJ1-2; cdr3_aa: CASSYDRQNAYGYTF
v_call: TRBV19; cdr3_length: 17; j_call: TRBJ1-6; cdr3_aa: CASSRQGTSSYNSPLHF
v_call: TRBV28; cdr3_length: 12; j_call: TRBJ1-1; cdr3_aa: CASKGGELEAFF
v_call: TRBV29-1; cdr3_length: 15; j_call: TRBJ2-5; cdr3_aa: CSVASSGGYQETQYF
v_call: TRBV2; cdr3_length: 14; j_call: TRBJ1-2; cdr3_aa: CASSLTGITYGYTF
v_call: TRBV6-1; cdr3_length: 14; j_call: TRBJ1-1; cdr3_aa: CASSVGQGGSEAFF
v_call: TRBV27; cdr3_length: 16; j_call: TRBJ1-2; cdr3_aa: CASSFGQLRKQYGYTF
v_call: TRBV2; cdr3_length: 18; j_call: TRBJ2-1; cdr3_aa: CASGTGLAGGLSYNEQFF
v_call: TRBV7-9; cdr3_length: 14; j_call: TRBJ1-1; cdr3_aa: CASSHLTQATEAFF
v_call: TRBV28; cdr3_length: 17; j_call: TRBJ2-4; cdr3_aa: CASSLLGTGAMGYIQYF
v_call: TRBV28; cdr3_length: 16; j_call: TRBJ2-4; cdr3_aa: CASSSGVGVLKNIQYF
v_call: TRBV11-3; cdr3_length: 13; j_call: TRBJ1-1; cdr3_aa: CASSPGGDTEAFF
v_call: TRBV5-1; cdr3_length: 13; j_call: TRBJ1-1; cdr3_aa: CASNKITGTEAFF
v_call: TRBV5-6; cdr3_length: 16; j_call: TRBJ2-1; cdr3_aa: CASSSTSGAISGEQFF
v_call: TRBV7-8; cdr3_length: 17; j_call: TRBJ2-2; cdr3_aa: CASRPLSRRGLTGELFF
v_call: TRBV28; cdr3_length: 16; j_call: TRBJ2-7; cdr3_aa: CASSSRGQGLYYEQYF
v_call: TRBV28; cdr3_length: 17; j_call: TRBJ1-1; cdr3_aa: CASSLGTRLLTNTEAFF
v_call: TRBV7-2; cdr3_length: 15; j_call: TRBJ1-5; cdr3_aa: CASSPRRQGGPPQHF
v_call: TRBV5-1; cdr3_length: 16; j_call: TRBJ2-2; cdr3_aa: CASTETGTIMAGELFF
v_call: TRBV14; cdr3_length: 18; j_call: TRBJ2-2; cdr3_aa: CASSQDPRTIANTGELFF
v_call: TRBV7-3; cdr3_length: 18; j_call: TRBJ2-2; cdr3_aa: CASSLIATSGGATGELFF
v_call: TRBV15; cdr3_length: 14; j_call: TRBJ1-4; cdr3_aa: CATSRAEVNEKLFF
v_call: TRBV18; cdr3_length: 13; j_call: TRBJ1-2; cdr3_aa: CASSTSDRSSYTF
v_call: TRBV7-8; cdr3_length: 17; j_call: TRBJ1-5; cdr3_aa: CASSLVLGAVSNQPQHF
v_call: TRBV9; cdr3_length: 15; j_call: TRBJ1-2; cdr3_aa: CASSVGISTNYGYTF
v_call: TRBV7-2; cdr3_length: 15; j_call: TRBJ1-2; cdr3_aa: CASSPEVGEYYGYTF
v_call: TRBV27; cdr3_length: 14; j_call: TRBJ1-4; cdr3_aa: CASSSTGSNEKLFF
v_call: TRBV19; cdr3_length: 14; j_call: TRBJ1-4; cdr3_aa: CASSTRQGDEKLFF
v_call: TRBV7-3; cdr3_length: 16; j_call: TRBJ2-1; cdr3_aa: CASSSGTSGGGNEQFF
v_call: TRBV5-6; cdr3_length: 13; j_call: TRBJ1-6; cdr3_aa: CASRTGGFSPLHF
v_call: TRBV29-1; cdr3_length: 14; j_call: TRBJ1-1; cdr3_aa: CSVQTPGQNTEAFF
v_call: TRBV6-1; cdr3_length: 15; j_call: TRBJ2-5; cdr3_aa: CASSDRRGKPRSQYF
v_call: TRBV11-2; cdr3_length: 15; j_call: TRBJ2-5; cdr3_aa: CASSLGFVAGGTQYF
v_call: TRBV9; cdr3_length: 14; j_call: TRBJ1-1; cdr3_aa: CASSGSGGGIEAFF
v_call: TRBV28; cdr3_length: 14; j_call: TRBJ1-2; cdr3_aa: CASEEGQASYGYTF
v_call: TRBV5-1; cdr3_length: 16; j_call: TRBJ2-2; cdr3_aa: CASSLTGHTNTGELFF